A selection of T cell receptor beta chains follows, all from one sample in a study of T cells after yellow fever vaccination. TCRdb recomputed calls from the 5' RACE reads with MiXCR, one row per CDR3 protein. The sample carries 300,000 or so distinct CDR3 sequences, about 4% recorded once. The material sequenced was PBMCs, taken 5 days after the yellow fever booster vaccination. The receptors were gathered from a man aged 18 to 30 who received the YFV17D yellow fever vaccine. The CDR3 runs from the conserved cysteine through the conserved F or W. A D gene is named only where the DNA matches it firmly. Size is omitted from some rows. Given values are once, few, many or a class for expanded clones.

cdr3_aa cdr3_nt d_call j_call clone_size v_call
CAGAQGHSTDTQYF TGTGCCGGAGCCCAGGGACATAGCACAGATACGCAGTATTTT - TRBJ2-3 few TRBV12-3/TRBV12-4
CASSQVGVRETQYF TGCGCCAGCAGCCAAGTGGGGGTCCGGGAGACCCAGTACTTC - TRBJ2-5 few TRBV4-1
CASSHSSGTEAFF TGTGCCAGCAGCCACTCTTCGGGCACTGAAGCTTTCTTT - TRBJ1-1 few TRBV3-1
CASRTPFPRTGSGETQYF TGTGCCAGCAGAACCCCGTTTCCACGGACAGGGAGTGGAGAGACCCAGTACTTC TRBD1 TRBJ2-5 few TRBV6-2/TRBV6-3
CSARDLAGGHKPDTQYF TGCAGTGCTAGAGATTTAGCGGGGGGCCACAAACCAGATACGCAGTATTTT TRBD2 TRBJ2-3 - TRBV20-1
CASSTGRGEETQYF TGTGCCAGCAGCACCGGCAGGGGGGAAGAGACCCAGTACTTC - TRBJ2-5 few TRBV7-8
CASSPTFSGFGYTF TGTGCCAGCAGTCCCACATTTAGCGGGTTTGGCTACACCTTC - TRBJ1-2 - TRBV6-5
CSAIGTPRQPQHF TGCAGTGCAATAGGGACCCCTAGACAGCCCCAGCATTTT - TRBJ1-5 few TRBV20-1
CASSWRSGGATDTQYF TGCGCCAGCAGCTGGAGGAGCGGGGGAGCCACAGATACGCAGTATTTT TRBD2 TRBJ2-3 many TRBV5-1
CASSWGRVYSNQPQHF TGTGCCAGCAGTTGGGGCAGGGTATATAGCAATCAGCCCCAGCATTTT - TRBJ1-5 - TRBV6-6
CSATQPSATNEKLFF TGCAGTGCTACCCAACCTTCTGCAACTAATGAAAAACTGTTTTTT - TRBJ1-4 - TRBV20-1
CASSLWPSEDTQYF TGTGCCAGCAGCTTGTGGCCGTCCGAGGATACGCAGTATTTT - TRBJ2-3 many TRBV5-4
CAWETRQGGTDTQYF TGTGCCTGGGAGACAAGACAGGGTGGCACAGATACGCAGTATTTT TRBD1 TRBJ2-3 few TRBV30
CASSLAGDEQFF TGTGCCAGCAGTTTAGCGGGGGATGAGCAGTTCTTC - TRBJ2-1 many TRBV12-3/TRBV12-4
CASSPRLPSRETQYF TGTGCCAGCAGCCCGCGGCTACCCAGTAGAGAGACCCAGTACTTC - TRBJ2-5 few TRBV14
CAISKTGEGSTDTQYF TGTGCCATCAGCAAGACAGGGGAAGGGAGCACAGATACGCAGTATTTT TRBD1 TRBJ2-3 - TRBV10-3
CASRLAGGNTQYF TGTGCCAGCAGACTAGCGGGGGGGAATACGCAGTATTTT TRBD2 TRBJ2-3 many TRBV6-2/TRBV6-3
CASSTGLLAGGPSYEQYF TGTGCCAGCAGCACCGGACTACTAGCGGGGGGCCCCTCCTACGAGCAGTACTTC - TRBJ2-7 - TRBV21-1
CASSLGDRYTDTQYF TGCGCCAGCAGCTTGGGGGACAGATACACAGATACGCAGTATTTT TRBD1 TRBJ2-3 few TRBV5-1
CASSQRGRSTYNEQFF TGCGCCAGCAGCCAACGGGGGCGATCAACATACAATGAGCAGTTCTTC - TRBJ2-1 few TRBV4-1
CASSSQGRYNSPLHF TGTGCCAGCAGTTCACAGGGCCGATATAATTCACCCCTCCACTTT - TRBJ1-6 few TRBV27
CSARTGGNTEAFF TGCAGTGCCCGGACAGGGGGCAACACTGAAGCTTTCTTT TRBD1 TRBJ1-1 many TRBV20-1
CASNQLERRTETQYF TGTGCCAGCAACCAACTGGAACGGCGGACGGAGACCCAGTACTTC - TRBJ2-5 few TRBV6-2/TRBV6-3
CASSFRYTIYF TGTGCCAGCAGTTTCCGCTACACCATATATTTT - TRBJ1-3 few TRBV12-3/TRBV12-4
CASSSWDGETQYF TGTGCCAGTAGTTCGTGGGACGGGGAGACCCAGTACTTC - TRBJ2-5 few TRBV19
CASSARGGEVDTQYF TGTGCCAGCAGCGCGAGAGGGGGCGAGGTGGATACGCAGTATTTT TRBD1 TRBJ2-3 few TRBV7-6
CASSFFTRDRRGEKLFF TGTGCCAGCAGCTTCTTTACCCGGGACAGGAGAGGTGAAAAACTGTTTTTT TRBD1 TRBJ1-4 many TRBV6-2/TRBV6-3
CASSHRRDSNTGELFF TGTGCCAGCAGCCACAGGAGGGACAGTAACACCGGGGAGCTGTTTTTT - TRBJ2-2 - TRBV11-3
CASSELGGDNTEAFF TGTGCCAGCAGCGAACTCGGGGGGGATAACACTGAAGCTTTCTTT - TRBJ1-1 - TRBV7-9
CASSIKGQGQYEQYF TGCGCCAGCAGCATCAAGGGACAGGGTCAGTACGAGCAGTACTTC TRBD1 TRBJ2-7 many TRBV5-1
CASSLAVLTNNEQFF TGCGCCAGCAGCTTGGCAGTCCTAACAAACAATGAGCAGTTCTTC - TRBJ2-1 many TRBV5-1
CATGQGPYEQYF TGTGCCACCGGGCAGGGACCCTACGAGCAGTACTTC - TRBJ2-7 few TRBV6-5
CASSPRGGRENIQYF TGTGCCAGCAGCCCCAGGGGGGGAAGGGAGAACATTCAGTACTTC - TRBJ2-4 few TRBV7-3
CASSLDYAPGNTIYF TGTGCCAGCAGCTTAGATTACGCCCCTGGAAACACCATATATTTT - TRBJ1-3 many TRBV11-2
CASSIVLTLDRETQYF TGTGCCAGCAGCATAGTCCTTACGCTAGACAGGGAGACCCAGTACTTC - TRBJ2-5 many TRBV5-5
CASSQDLQTNSYNEQFF TGCGCCAGCAGCCAAGACCTCCAGACTAACTCCTACAATGAGCAGTTCTTC - TRBJ2-1 few TRBV4-3
CASSRIAGGPTDTQYF TGTGCCAGCAGCCGAATAGCGGGGGGGCCCACAGATACGCAGTATTTT TRBD2 TRBJ2-3 many TRBV7-3
CASRGRPSSYEQYF TGTGCCAGCCGGGGACGCCCGAGCTCCTACGAGCAGTACTTC - TRBJ2-7 few TRBV6-5
CASSLDMTLYGYTF TGTGCCAGCAGTTTAGACATGACGCTCTATGGCTACACCTTC - TRBJ1-2 few TRBV12-3/TRBV12-4
CASSPRAGAPPGANVLTF TGTGCCAGCAGCCCGAGGGCGGGGGCGCCCCCTGGGGCCAACGTCCTGACTTTC - TRBJ2-6 - TRBV12-3/TRBV12-4
CASKSNTGELFF TGTGCCAGCAAATCTAACACCGGGGAGCTGTTTTTT - TRBJ2-2 many TRBV21-1
CASSFRAAETQYF TGTGCCAGCAGTTTTCGAGCCGCGGAGACCCAGTACTTC - TRBJ2-5 few TRBV12-3/TRBV12-4
CATSRDPEYYGYTF TGTGCCACCAGCAGAGACCCAGAGTACTATGGCTACACCTTC - TRBJ1-2 many TRBV15
CASSQARRYEQYF TGCGCCAGCAGCCAAGCACGTCGCTACGAGCAGTACTTC - TRBJ2-7 many TRBV4-3
CASSQQDRDKAYEQYF TGCGCCAGCAGCCAACAGGACAGGGATAAGGCCTACGAGCAGTACTTC TRBD1 TRBJ2-7 few TRBV4-1
CASRDETGMGGYTF TGTGCCAGCAGGGACGAAACAGGGATGGGTGGCTACACCTTC - TRBJ1-2 few TRBV9
CASSLQWGRGYGYTF TGTGCCAGCAGCTTGCAGTGGGGGAGGGGCTATGGCTACACCTTC - TRBJ1-2 few TRBV7-2
CASSPQGGGRETQYF TGTGCCAGCAGCCCCCAAGGCGGGGGGAGAGAGACCCAGTACTTC TRBD2 TRBJ2-5 - TRBV7-2